This is a list of T cell receptor beta chains from one sample in a study of T cells after yellow fever vaccination. TCRdb fed the 5' RACE reads into MiXCR, producing one record per CDR3 protein. The table includes 250,000 or so distinct CDR3 sequences, less than 7.5% detected once. The sequenced sample was CD4+ T cells sorted from PBMCs, obtained on the day of the yellow fever booster vaccination. Receptors originate from a man under 40 who received the YFV17D yellow fever vaccine. CDR3s include the opening cysteine and the closing phenylalanine or tryptophan. The order of the fields is D gene, J gene, clone size, V gene, CDR3 protein, CDR3 DNA. The D gene is left open where the match is weak. Size is stated for part of the rows, as once, few or many counts, or as a class when the clone is expanded.

D gene: TRBD1
J gene: TRBJ2-3
clone size: few
V gene: TRBV11-2
CDR3 protein: CASSARDRRTDTQYF
CDR3 DNA: TGTGCCAGCAGCGCCCGGGACAGGAGAACAGATACGCAGTATTTT

D gene: TRBD2
J gene: TRBJ2-3
clone size: .
V gene: TRBV11-2
CDR3 protein: CASSNWTSGLSDTQYF
CDR3 DNA: TGTGCCAGCAGCAACTGGACTAGCGGTCTCTCAGATACGCAGTATTTT

D gene: TRBD2
J gene: TRBJ2-7
clone size: many
V gene: TRBV7-9
CDR3 protein: CASTFGTSGAGEQYF
CDR3 DNA: TGTGCCAGCACGTTCGGGACTAGCGGGGCGGGTGAGCAGTACTTC

D gene: TRBD2
J gene: TRBJ2-7
clone size: few
V gene: TRBV12-3/TRBV12-4
CDR3 protein: CASRDSGSSGYEQYF
CDR3 DNA: TGTGCCAGCAGAGATAGCGGGAGTAGTGGCTACGAGCAGTACTTC

D gene: TRBD1
J gene: TRBJ2-3
clone size: many
V gene: TRBV7-2
CDR3 protein: CASSYRDRGDTQYF
CDR3 DNA: TGTGCCAGCAGCTACCGGGACAGGGGGGATACGCAGTATTTT

D gene: .
J gene: TRBJ2-2
clone size: few
V gene: TRBV5-4
CDR3 protein: CASSAPSGVYTGELFF
CDR3 DNA: TGTGCCAGCAGCGCCCCGTCGGGGGTGTACACCGGGGAGCTGTTTTTT

D gene: TRBD2
J gene: TRBJ2-7
clone size: few
V gene: TRBV20-1
CDR3 protein: CSAPSGLAGVYEQYF
CDR3 DNA: TGCAGTGCCCCTTCGGGACTAGCGGGGGTCTACGAGCAGTACTTC

D gene: TRBD2
J gene: TRBJ2-3
clone size: few
V gene: TRBV20-1
CDR3 protein: CSVKKLAGVGDTQYF
CDR3 DNA: TGCAGTGTTAAGAAGCTAGCGGGAGTAGGCGATACGCAGTATTTT

D gene: .
J gene: TRBJ2-3
clone size: many
V gene: TRBV20-1
CDR3 protein: CSASMGSTDTQYF
CDR3 DNA: TGCAGTGCTAGCATGGGGAGCACAGATACGCAGTATTTT

D gene: .
J gene: TRBJ2-6
clone size: few
V gene: TRBV19
CDR3 protein: CASSIDPPRGSWNSGANVLTF
CDR3 DNA: TGTGCCAGTAGTATAGATCCACCTCGAGGCTCCTGGAACTCTGGGGCCAACGTCCTGACTTTC

D gene: TRBD1
J gene: TRBJ2-2
clone size: many
V gene: TRBV6-5
CDR3 protein: CASSFRGLNVGELFF
CDR3 DNA: TGTGCCAGCAGTTTCAGGGGGCTTAACGTCGGGGAGCTGTTTTTT

D gene: TRBD2
J gene: TRBJ2-1
clone size: many
V gene: TRBV29-1
CDR3 protein: CSVEDGLARSYNEQFF
CDR3 DNA: TGCAGCGTTGAAGATGGACTAGCGCGCTCCTACAATGAGCAGTTCTTC

D gene: TRBD1
J gene: TRBJ2-7
clone size: many
V gene: TRBV28
CDR3 protein: CASSPGGTGDYEQYF
CDR3 DNA: TGTGCCAGCAGTCCCGGCGGGACAGGGGACTACGAGCAGTACTTC

D gene: TRBD1
J gene: TRBJ2-3
clone size: few
V gene: TRBV7-2
CDR3 protein: CASSSRQGAGDTQYF
CDR3 DNA: TGTGCCAGCAGCTCCAGACAGGGGGCGGGAGATACGCAGTATTTT

D gene: .
J gene: TRBJ1-3
clone size: .
V gene: TRBV7-9
CDR3 protein: CASSLVASGNTIYF
CDR3 DNA: TGTGCCAGCAGCTTAGTGGCCTCTGGAAACACCATATATTTT

D gene: TRBD2
J gene: TRBJ2-1
clone size: .
V gene: TRBV18
CDR3 protein: CASSPLAGKYNEQFF
CDR3 DNA: TGTGCCAGCTCACCACTAGCGGGAAAATACAATGAGCAGTTCTTC

D gene: TRBD1
J gene: TRBJ2-3
clone size: many
V gene: TRBV23-1
CDR3 protein: CASSLKSGTGIEDTQYF
CDR3 DNA: TGCGCCAGCAGTCTAAAATCCGGGACAGGGATAGAAGATACGCAGTATTTT

D gene: .
J gene: TRBJ2-1
clone size: .
V gene: TRBV5-1
CDR3 protein: CASSLVAVSQYNEQFF
CDR3 DNA: TGCGCCAGCAGCTTGGTGGCAGTTTCCCAATACAATGAGCAGTTCTTC

D gene: .
J gene: TRBJ2-3
clone size: few
V gene: TRBV29-1
CDR3 protein: CSVGREVDTQYF
CDR3 DNA: TGCAGCGTTGGCAGGGAGGTAGATACGCAGTATTTT

D gene: TRBD1
J gene: TRBJ2-7
clone size: many
V gene: TRBV7-8
CDR3 protein: CASSKGQGYEQYF
CDR3 DNA: TGTGCCAGCAGCAAAGGACAGGGCTACGAGCAGTACTTC

D gene: .
J gene: TRBJ2-1
clone size: .
V gene: TRBV23-1
CDR3 protein: CARYRREQFF
CDR3 DNA: TGCGCCAGATACAGGCGTGAGCAGTTCTTC

D gene: .
J gene: TRBJ2-1
clone size: many
V gene: TRBV5-5
CDR3 protein: CASSPGSTSYNEQFF
CDR3 DNA: TGTGCCAGCAGTCCGGGGTCGACATCCTACAATGAGCAGTTCTTC

D gene: TRBD1
J gene: TRBJ2-6
clone size: .
V gene: TRBV30
CDR3 protein: CALMTGPGANVLTF
CDR3 DNA: TGTGCCTTGATGACAGGGCCTGGGGCCAACGTCCTGACTTTC

D gene: .
J gene: TRBJ2-1
clone size: .
V gene: TRBV28
CDR3 protein: CASSPPPGELKEQFF
CDR3 DNA: TGTGCCAGCAGTCCCCCTCCGGGAGAGTTGAAGGAGCAGTTCTTC